This is a list of T cell receptor beta chains from one sample in a study of blood T cells in healthy people across ages. One entry per CDR3 protein results from TCRdb running MiXCR on the 5' RACE reads. The sample lists hundreds of thousands of distinct CDR3 sequences, over 20% occurring once. Material: blood. These receptors were collected from a man in his sixties or seventies in good health. Both conserved end residues are part of each CDR3. Each record gives: V gene, J gene, clone size, D gene, CDR3 DNA, CDR3 protein. D genes are given only for firm matches. Expanded clones get a size class; other rows say once, few or many, or leave the size out.

V: TRBV9
J: TRBJ1-4
size: few
D: -
DNA: TGTGCCAGCAGCGTAGGTGGAGATAATGAAAAACTGTTTTTT
CDR3: CASSVGGDNEKLFF

V: TRBV20-1
J: TRBJ2-7
size: few
D: -
DNA: TGCAGTCTAGGGGCAGGGGAAGACGAGCAGTACTTC
CDR3: CSLGAGEDEQYF

V: TRBV5-1
J: TRBJ1-1
size: -
D: -
DNA: TGCGCCAGCAGCGAACAGGGTCCTGAAGCTTTCTTT
CDR3: CASSEQGPEAFF

V: TRBV12-3/TRBV12-4
J: TRBJ2-3
size: -
D: -
DNA: TGTGCCAGCAGTTTTTGGGGGGGCCAATCAGATACGCAGTATTTT
CDR3: CASSFWGGQSDTQYF

V: TRBV20-1
J: TRBJ2-6
size: -
D: -
DNA: TGCAGTGTCAAGGGATGGTCCGGGGCCAACGTCCTGACTTTC
CDR3: CSVKGWSGANVLTF

V: TRBV10-3
J: TRBJ2-1
size: many
D: -
DNA: TGTGCCATCAACAGGGGGGCTAGCGGGAACAATGAGCAGTTCTTC
CDR3: CAINRGASGNNEQFF

V: TRBV15
J: TRBJ2-5
size: few
D: TRBD2
DNA: TGTGCCACCTCTGCGGGAGGGAATTTCCAAGAGACCCAGTACTTC
CDR3: CATSAGGNFQETQYF

V: TRBV10-2
J: TRBJ1-2
size: few
D: -
DNA: TGCGCCATATACGCGGGGGTGGATGGCTACACCTTC
CDR3: CAIYAGVDGYTF

V: TRBV20-1
J: TRBJ2-3
size: -
D: -
DNA: TGCAGTGCTATCCCCCCCGGAACAGATACGCAGTATTTT
CDR3: CSAIPPGTDTQYF

V: TRBV6-2/TRBV6-3
J: TRBJ1-1
size: -
D: -
DNA: TGTGCCAGCAGTAAACCTTCGGGGAAGAGCACTGAAGCTTTCTTT
CDR3: CASSKPSGKSTEAFF

V: TRBV4-1
J: TRBJ2-2
size: -
D: -
DNA: TGCGCCAGCAGCGTTCAGATTAACACCGGGGAGCTGTTTTTT
CDR3: CASSVQINTGELFF

V: TRBV2
J: TRBJ1-2
size: -
D: -
DNA: TGTGCCAGCAGTGGGGAAGGGCGGGAGACTAACTATGGCTACACCTTC
CDR3: CASSGEGRETNYGYTF

V: TRBV10-2
J: TRBJ2-7
size: many
D: TRBD1
DNA: TGCGCCAGCAGCTCCGGGACAGACTACGAGCAGTACTTC
CDR3: CASSSGTDYEQYF

V: TRBV6-2/TRBV6-3
J: TRBJ2-7
size: few
D: TRBD1
DNA: TGTGCCAGCAGTACAGGACAGGGGGCATTGGACGAGCAGTACTTC
CDR3: CASSTGQGALDEQYF

V: TRBV6-2/TRBV6-3
J: TRBJ2-2
size: -
D: -
DNA: TGTGCCAGCAGTTACCTCCAACAGGGATCCGGGGAGCTGTTTTTT
CDR3: CASSYLQQGSGELFF

V: TRBV12-3/TRBV12-4
J: TRBJ2-7
size: -
D: TRBD2
DNA: TGTGCCAGCAGTTCGGCGTCCGGCGGGAGTGGGTACGAGCAGTACTTC
CDR3: CASSSASGGSGYEQYF

V: TRBV5-1
J: TRBJ2-2
size: few
D: -
DNA: TGCGCCAGCAGCTTCGGCGACTCAAAGAACACCGGGGAGCTGTTTTTT
CDR3: CASSFGDSKNTGELFF

V: TRBV5-5
J: TRBJ2-7
size: few
D: -
DNA: TGTGCCAGCAGCTTGGGCCTTGAGATGCGGTCCTACGAGCAGTACTTC
CDR3: CASSLGLEMRSYEQYF

V: TRBV18
J: TRBJ2-1
size: -
D: -
DNA: TGTGCCAGCTCCGTCGGAAGGCCGTCCTACAATGAGCAGTTCTTC
CDR3: CASSVGRPSYNEQFF

V: TRBV7-2
J: TRBJ2-3
size: -
D: -
DNA: TGTGCCAGCAGCTTAGGTAGACAGAGCACAGATACGCAGTATTTT
CDR3: CASSLGRQSTDTQYF

V: TRBV10-3
J: TRBJ1-1
size: -
D: -
DNA: TGTGCCATCAGTCAGGGGAGCACTGAAGCTTTCTTT
CDR3: CAISQGSTEAFF

V: TRBV20-1
J: TRBJ2-1
size: -
D: TRBD2
DNA: TGCAGTGCTAGACATTCTCGTAAGGGCGCTAGCGGGAGCTCCTACAATGAGCAGTTCTTC
CDR3: CSARHSRKGASGSSYNEQFF

V: TRBV20-1
J: TRBJ2-4
size: few
D: -
DNA: TGCAGTGCTAGCCCTACCACCAACATTCAGTACTTC
CDR3: CSASPTTNIQYF

V: TRBV18
J: TRBJ2-4
size: few
D: -
DNA: TGTGCCAGCTCGCAAATAGCCAAAAACATTCAGTACTTC
CDR3: CASSQIAKNIQYF

V: TRBV4-1
J: TRBJ2-5
size: -
D: TRBD2
DNA: TGCGCCAGCAGCCAAGACACTAGCGGGATGTACCAAGAGACCCAGTACTTC
CDR3: CASSQDTSGMYQETQYF

V: TRBV6-2/TRBV6-3
J: TRBJ1-2
size: few
D: TRBD1
DNA: TGTGCCAGCAGTAAACGGACAGGAGGAGCCTATGGCTACACCTTC
CDR3: CASSKRTGGAYGYTF

V: TRBV5-1
J: TRBJ2-2
size: -
D: TRBD2
DNA: TGCGCCAGCAGCTTGGAGGGACTAGGAAACGGGGAGCTGTTTTTT
CDR3: CASSLEGLGNGELFF

V: TRBV7-9
J: TRBJ2-6
size: -
D: -
DNA: TGTGCCAGCAGCTTAGCCTCAGGAAACTCTGGGGCCAACGTCCTGACTTTC
CDR3: CASSLASGNSGANVLTF

V: TRBV29-1
J: TRBJ2-1
size: many
D: -
DNA: TGCAGCGCCCCGGGTGGGGGCGAGGCTAGTAGCGAATACAATGAGCAGTTCTTC
CDR3: CSAPGGGEASSEYNEQFF

V: TRBV25-1
J: TRBJ1-3
size: few
D: -
DNA: TGTGCCAGCAGTGAAGTAGGCTCTGGAAACACCATATATTTT
CDR3: CASSEVGSGNTIYF

V: TRBV29-1
J: TRBJ2-5
size: -
D: -
DNA: TGCAGCGTTCGGACCCTTCGCGGTTCCTTCTTC
CDR3: CSVRTLRGSFF

V: TRBV12-3/TRBV12-4
J: TRBJ2-3
size: -
D: -
DNA: TGTGCCAGCAGTTTTTCCCCGGGGACCGGGACTCCTAGCGCAGATGCGCAGTATTTT
CDR3: CASSFSPGTGTPSADAQYF

V: TRBV2
J: TRBJ2-5
size: few
D: -
DNA: TGTGCCGCGGGTCTGGGTTACGAGCAATACTTC
CDR3: CAAGLGYEQYF

V: TRBV9
J: TRBJ2-7
size: -
D: TRBD2
DNA: TGTGCCAGCAGCGTAGGAGGCGGGAGGGGTTCCTACGAGCAGTACTTC
CDR3: CASSVGGGRGSYEQYF

V: TRBV12-5
J: TRBJ2-5
size: -
D: -
DNA: TGTGCTAGTGAACAGGATGGACGGGAGACCCAGTACTTC
CDR3: CASEQDGRETQYF

V: TRBV6-1
J: TRBJ1-2
size: -
D: -
DNA: TGTGCCAGCAGTGAGCCCGGGAGTATATATGGCTACACCTTC
CDR3: CASSEPGSIYGYTF

V: TRBV5-1
J: TRBJ1-5
size: -
D: -
DNA: TGCGCCAGCGGCGTCGATAGCAATCAGCCCCAGCATTTT
CDR3: CASGVDSNQPQHF

V: TRBV30
J: TRBJ2-1
size: -
D: TRBD2
DNA: TGTGCCTCTGCACCGGGACTAGCTCACAATGAGCAGTTCTTC
CDR3: CASAPGLAHNEQFF

V: TRBV29-1
J: TRBJ2-3
size: -
D: -
DNA: TGCAGCCTGGTCGGGTATGAGGATACGCAGTATTTT
CDR3: CSLVGYEDTQYF

V: TRBV6-1
J: TRBJ2-7
size: -
D: TRBD2
DNA: TGTGCCAGCAGTGGGCTCAGCGGGAGAGGGTACGAGCAGTACTTC
CDR3: CASSGLSGRGYEQYF

V: TRBV6-6
J: TRBJ2-5
size: -
D: TRBD1
DNA: TGTGCCAGCAGTTACTTTGGACAGGGGACTTCGGAGACCCAGTACTTC
CDR3: CASSYFGQGTSETQYF

V: TRBV20-1
J: TRBJ2-7
size: many
D: TRBD2
DNA: TGCAGTGCTAGCACTAGCGGGATCGAGCAGTACTTC
CDR3: CSASTSGIEQYF

V: TRBV5-1
J: TRBJ2-7
size: many
D: -
DNA: TGCGCCAGCAGCTTGGAGTGGACAGTCGAGTACGAGCAGTACTTC
CDR3: CASSLEWTVEYEQYF